Each of the 20 T cell receptor beta chains below was sequenced from the same sample in a study of identical twins. MiXCR was run by TCRdb on the 5' RACE reads, yielding one entry per CDR3 protein. The sample shows 1.5 million to 2 million distinct CDR3 sequences, about 32% of them seen only once. Input material: cord blood. The receptors were sampled from a newborn girl in good health.

In its sample, this clonotype was seen many times. The chain links TRBV29-1 to TRBJ2-3; D unresolved. The CDR3 is made up of 11 amino acids. The V end was cut by 3 bases, the J end by 6 bases, with 7 bases between. Germline CDR1 reads SQVTM; CDR2 reads ANQGSEA. The CDR3 here is CSVEPPDTQYF. The CDR3 nucleotides read TGCAGCGTTGAGCCCCCGGATACGCAGTATTTT.

This clonotype was recorded a few times. The chain joins TRBV12-3 or TRBV12-4 to TRBJ2-1, with 11 positions matching TRBD2. The V and J ends lost 5 bases and 4 bases, in that order; junction bases with no gene match: 7. CDR3 length: 16 amino acids. This chain's CDR3 is CASSPTLAGVYNEQFF. DNA of the CDR3: TGTGCCAGCAGTCCCACACTAGCGGGAGTATACAATGAGCAGTTCTTC.

A note on this clonotype: Being one base from a much bigger clone, this may be a read error. The chain combines TRBV28 with TRBJ2-1, with D hard to call. Looked up from germline, CDR1 is MDHEN and CDR2 is SYDVKM. V lost 0 bases and J lost 8, with 2 bases in between. The CDR3 has 11 amino acids. The chain's CDR3 is CASSLWDEQFF. As DNA, the CDR3 is TGTGCCAGCAGTTTATGGGATGAGCAGTTCTTC.

This clonotype was found a few times. This chain uses TRBV6-6 with TRBJ1-4, with D maybe TRBD1 (6 bases). The V gene lost 4 bases and the J gene lost 5 bases, with 14 bases spanning the gap. Germline V lookup: CDR1 MNHNY, CDR2 SVGAGI (reference sequence). CDR3 length equals 15 residues. For the CDR3, the DNA is TGTGCCAGCAGTTCCCCGGGACACGACAATGAAAAACTGTTTTTT. This gives the protein CASSSPGHDNEKLFF.

The chain is built from TRBV27 and TRBJ1-2; D unclear. The ends were cut back, 6 bases at V and 4 bases at J, with 12 bases in the middle. The CDR3 sequence is 13 residues long. The germline V gene has CDR1 MNHEY and CDR2 SMNVEV (reference sequence). The CDR3 sequence: CASSLSGPYGYTF. Here the CDR3 DNA reads TGTGCCAGCAGCTTGTCAGGCCCCTATGGCTACACCTTC.

The J gene is TRBJ2-1, the V gene TRBV20-1; D might be TRBD2 (6 bases). CDR3 length: 12 residues. CDR1 is DFQATT and CDR2 is SNEGSKA in the germline V gene (reference sequence). CDR3 protein: CTIKAGYNEQFF. The CDR3 DNA is TGCACCATAAAGGCGGGGTACAATGAGCAGTTCTTC.

This chain uses TRBV9 with TRBJ2-1; 8 nucleotides agree with TRBD2. The CDR3 runs 16 residues. V gave up 0 bases and J gave up 2 bases; unmatched junction bases: 4. Germline assignment: CDR1 SGDLS and CDR2 YYNGEE. Written as DNA, the CDR3 is TGTGCCAGCAGCGTAGTCCCGGGGGGGCCCTACAATGAGCAGTTCTTC. It translates to CASSVVPGGPYNEQFF.

This sequence joins TRBV5-1 and TRBJ2-7; 7 bases are a match to TRBD1. Germline values: CDR1 SGHRS, CDR2 YFSETQ. With 2 bases clipped from V and 5 bases from J, the junction kept 7 bases outside the gene matches. CDR3 size: 14 residues. The CDR3 reads CASSLTTGVDEQYF. DNA for the CDR3: TGCGCCAGCAGCTTAACCACAGGGGTGGACGAGCAGTACTTC.

In this sample, this clonotype turned up once. The V gene is TRBV7-2, the J gene TRBJ2-1; D is possibly TRBD2 (6 bases). The ends were cut back, 0 bases at V and 2 bases at J, with 11 bases in the middle. The CDR3 loop spans 16 amino acids. Germline lookup yields CDR1 SGHTA and CDR2 FQGNSA. The CDR3 loop reads CASSLARGSAYNEQFF. The DNA of the CDR3 is TGTGCCAGCAGCTTAGCGCGGGGTTCGGCCTACAATGAGCAGTTCTTC. Full variable domain (rest looked up from reference TRBV7-2 and TRBJ2-1): GAGVSQSPSNKVTEKGKDVELRCDPISGHTALYWYRQSLGQGLEFLIYFQGNSAPDKSGLPSDRFSAERTGGSVSTLTIQRTQQEDSAVYLCASSLARGSAYNEQFFGPGTRLTVL.

The chain links TRBV6-5 to TRBJ1-1; a weak D match, TRBD1 (5 bases). V dropped 2 bases and J dropped 3 bases, with 16 bases sitting between them. This CDR3 spans 16 amino acids. Germline CDR1 reads MNHEY; CDR2 reads SVGAGI. The CDR3 bases are TGTGCCAGCAGTTACCCAATAGAACAGGAGGACACTGAAGCTTTCTTT. As protein: CASSYPIEQEDTEAFF.

This clonotype was found a few times. The genes are TRBV6-1 and TRBJ1-4; D unresolved. The germline CDR1 and CDR2 sequences are MNHNS and SASEGT. The CDR3 is made up of 14 amino acids. The V end was cut by 2 bases, the J end by 4 bases, with 8 bases between. The CDR3 reads CASSERGGNEKLFF. CDR3 sequence (DNA): TGTGCCAGCAGTGAACGGGGAGGTAATGAAAAACTGTTTTTT.

The CDR3 loop reads CASSLPYNGPTDTQYF. CDR3 DNA: TGTGCCAGCAGTTTACCCTACAACGGGCCCACAGATACGCAGTATTTT. V gene TRBV28 combines with J gene TRBJ2-3, with D hard to call. Germline-derived CDR1 and CDR2 are MDHEN and SYDVKM. The CDR3 spans 16 residues. Trimming stripped 2 bases from V and 2 bases from J, with 14 bases between.

The rearrangement uses TRBV5-1 and TRBJ2-1; 10 positions match TRBD2. J gave up 5 bases and V 4 bases, and 6 bases lay outside the gene matches. Germline values: CDR1 SGHRS, CDR2 YFSETQ. The CDR3 runs 15 residues. CDR3 nucleotide sequence: TGCGCCAGCAGCCTGCTAGCGGGGGAACACAATGAGCAGTTCTTC. It translates to CASSLLAGEHNEQFF. The variable domain in full, completed from reference TRBV5-1 and TRBJ2-1, reads KAGVTQTPRYLIKTRGQQVTLSCSPISGHRSVSWYQQTPGQGLQFLFEYFSETQRNKGNFPGRFSGRQFSNSRSEMNVSTLELGDSALYLCASSLLAGEHNEQFFGPGTRLTVL.

This clonotype was seen ten or more times. The rearrangement links TRBV6-6 to TRBJ2-3, with unresolved D. Deletions cut 3 bases from V and 0 bases from J, with 7 bases between. Germline V gene data show CDR1 as MNHNY and CDR2 as SVGAGI (reference sequence). There are 14 residues in the CDR3. This CDR3 reads CASSYHPSTDTQYF. The CDR3 nucleotides are TGTGCCAGCAGTTATCACCCTAGCACAGATACGCAGTATTTT.

This clonotype was counted between two and nine times. The V call is TRBV4-1, the J call TRBJ1-5, with 9 bases fitting TRBD1. This CDR3 has 16 amino acids. The J segment lost 2 bases and the V segment lost 1 base, leaving 3 bases of the junction unmatched. Germline assignment: CDR1 MGHRA and CDR2 YSYEKL. CDR3 nucleotides: TGCGCCAGCAGCCAAGTTGACAGGGGGGGCAATCAGCCCCAGCATTTT. Protein: CASSQVDRGGNQPQHF.

The CDR3 is CASSLDPTRYNEQFF. The DNA for the CDR3 is TGTGCCAGCAGCTTAGATCCCACTAGGTACAATGAGCAGTTCTTC. The gene calls are TRBV11-3 and TRBJ2-1; D might be TRBD2 (5 bases). CDR3 length: 15 amino acids. In germline, CDR1 is SGHNT, CDR2 YENEEA. Trimming shortened V by 0 bases and J by 4 bases, and 10 bases separated the two germline ends.

The CDR3 nucleotides are TGTGCCAGCCGCCTCCTACAGGGGCCCCTCAACGAGCAGTTCTTC. Protein product: CASRLLQGPLNEQFF. The V gene is TRBV2, the J gene TRBJ2-1; the match to TRBD1 covers 7 bases. The CDR3 is 15 amino acids. Trimming took 8 bases from V and 10 from J; bases not matched to a gene: 17. The germline CDR1 and CDR2 sequences are SNHLY and FYNNEI.

V is TRBV7-8 and J is TRBJ2-3; D ambiguous. V was shortened by 5 bases and J by 2 bases, with 17 bases between the two germline ends. The CDR3 covers 16 residues. Per germline, CDR1 SGHVS and CDR2 FQNEAQ. The CDR3, as DNA: TGTGCCAGCAGCCTACGACTCAGACCCCTCACAGATACGCAGTATTTT. This encodes CASSLRLRPLTDTQYF. Filled out from reference TRBV7-8 and TRBJ2-3, the complete variable domain reads GAGVSQSPRYKVAKRGQDVALRCDPISGHVSLFWYQQALGQGPEFLTYFQNEAQLDKSGLPSDRFFAERPEGSVSTLKIQRTQQEDSAVYLCASSLRLRPLTDTQYFGPGTRLTVL.

On this clonotype: A much bigger clone sits one base away, suggesting this may be a read error. The chain employs TRBV20-1 and TRBJ1-4; 8 bases align to TRBD1. Germline-derived CDR1 and CDR2 are DFQATT and SNEGSKA (reference sequence). This CDR3 comprises 11 residues. In nucleotides, the CDR3 is TGCGGTGCTGGACAGGGTGAAAAACTGTTTTTT. This sequence encodes CGAGQGEKLFF.

This clonotype was counted between two and nine times. V gene TRBV7-2 combines with J gene TRBJ2-3; 9 positions match TRBD2. From germline, CDR1 is SGHTA and CDR2 FQGNSA. V shed 3 bases and J 5 bases; nucleotides not matched to a gene: 3. CDR3 length: 14 residues. The CDR3: CASSLAGGEDTQYF. The CDR3 DNA reads as TGTGCCAGCAGCTTGGCGGGGGGGGAAGATACGCAGTATTTT.